This T cell receptor (beta chain) was documented in a study of post-analysis software for immune sequencing data. The library was made from cDNA and included unique molecular identifiers. TCRdb passed the PCR reads through MiXCR, listing each CDR3 protein once. The sample lists 750,000 to 950,000 distinct CDR3 sequences; about 43% were seen once. This clonotype originated in a girl aged 5 to 17 with multiple sclerosis. The sample consisted of blood.

In DNA form, the CDR3 reads TGTGCCAGCAGTGACTCGGATGGCAATGAGCAGTTCTTC. This encodes CASSDSDGNEQFF. V and J are TRBV6-4 and TRBJ2-1; D remains ambiguous. The CDR3 has 13 amino acids. Germline assignment: CDR1 MRHNA and CDR2 SNTAGT. The V end was cut by 0 bases, the J end by 6 bases, with 6 bases between.